The sequence of this T cell receptor beta chain was determined in a study of T-cell reconstitution after alpha-beta-depleted transplantation in children. Unique molecular identifiers were incorporated into the prepared TCRbeta library. TCRdb reprocessed the PCR reads via MiXCR and lists one record per CDR3 protein. The top ten clones hold less than 4.5% of a sample with hundreds of thousands of distinct CDR3 sequences, about 10% of them seen once. Sample: PBMCs from the stem cell graft donor, taken from the stem cell graft. The clonotype was recovered from a human donor who donated a stem cell graft to a child with acute myeloid leukemia.

The CDR3 loop is CAWSTKETQYF. For the CDR3, the DNA is TGTGCCTGGAGCACGAAAGAGACCCAGTACTTC. The genes are TRBV30 and TRBJ2-5; unclear D gene. The CDR3 is made up of 11 amino acids. Germline assignment: CDR1 GTSNPN and CDR2 SVGIG (reference sequence). The V end was cut by 3 bases, the J end by 3 bases, with 5 bases between.